This entry lists 8 T cell receptor beta chains sequenced from one sample in a study of blood T cell repertoires in COVID-19. Profiling relied on immunoSEQ multiplex PCR, and the TCRdb table lists in-frame clones only, not all of them. This table holds around 99,000 clones, approximately 85% found once. The sequencing input was peripheral blood. These receptors came from a woman of 80 years or more with active or convalescent COVID-19.

The chain has TRBV4-3 and TRBJ2-3, with 12 bases matching TRBD2. The CDR3 contains 19 residues. CDR1 and CDR2 from the germline V gene are LGHNA and YSLEER. V gave up 4 bases and J gave up 6 bases; unmatched junction bases: 17. CDR3: CASSPDSGLAGSKGDTQYF. CDR3 in DNA: TGCGCCAGCAGCCCTGACTCAGGACTAGCGGGATCAAAGGGGGATACGCAGTATTTT.

The table lists this clone with a count of one. One end of the junction does not line up with germline, which may come from a read error. This rearrangement joins TRBV5-1 to TRBJ2-1; no clear D. Germline assignment: CDR1 SGHRS and CDR2 YFSETQ. The CDR3 runs 14 residues. This chain's CDR3 is CASSLKAAYNEQFF. CDR3 DNA: TGTGCCAGCAGCTTGAAAGCTGCCTACAATGAGCAGTTCTTC.

This clone was detected once. V gene TRBV11-2 combines with J gene TRBJ2-7; tentatively, D is TRBD1 (5 bases). The CDR3 consists of 15 residues. Trimming took off 1 base at V and 4 bases at J, with 14 bases between the two ends. The germline gives CDR1 SGHAT, CDR2 FQNNGV. CDR3 nucleotides: TGTGCCAGCAGCTTAGTGCAGGGTTTTAGGTACGAGCAGTACTTC. Protein sequence: CASSLVQGFRYEQYF.

The chain uses TRBV2 and TRBJ2-5; 8 bases are shared with TRBD1. After removal of 7 bases from V and 5 bases from J, the junction contained 12 bases not matched to a gene. The CDR3 is 15 residues long. The germline CDR1 and CDR2 sequences are SNHLY and FYNNEI. CDR3 region: CASTKQGDGWETQYF. CDR3 bases: TGTGCCAGCACAAAACAGGGGGATGGGTGGGAGACCCAGTACTTC.

The chain combines TRBV7-2 with TRBJ2-7; 15 bases are shared with TRBD2. The ends lost 5 bases at V and 6 bases at J; junction bases unmatched: 5. There are 15 residues in the CDR3. CDR1 is SGHTA and CDR2 is FQGNSA in the germline V gene. The CDR3 region has the DNA TGTGCCAGCAGCCCAGGACTAGCGGGAGGGGTCGAGCAGTACTTC. As protein: CASSPGLAGGVEQYF. Looking up the rest from reference TRBV7-2 and TRBJ2-7 gives the full variable domain: GAGVSQSPSNKVTEKGKDVELRCDPISGHTALYWYRQSLGQGLEFLIYFQGNSAPDKSGLPSDRFSAERTGGSVSTLTIQRTQQEDSAVYLCASSPGLAGGVEQYFGPGTRLTVT.

CDR3 nucleotides: TGTGCCAGTAGTACCCCGTGGGACAGGGGCTTACTCAAACCCAATCAGCCCCAGCATTTT. This codes for CASSTPWDRGLLKPNQPQHF. The chain employs TRBV19 and TRBJ1-5; 10 positions match TRBD1. V lost 4 bases to trimming and J lost 3 bases; unmatched junction nucleotides: 18. CDR3 length: 20 amino acids. Germline CDR1 is LNHDA and CDR2 is SQIVND (reference sequence). The whole variable domain, remainder taken from reference TRBV19 and TRBJ1-5, is DGGITQSPKYLFRKEGQNVTLSCEQNLNHDAMYWYRQDPGQGLRLIYYSQIVNDFQKGDIAEGYSVSREKKESFPLTVTSAQKNPTAFYLCASSTPWDRGLLKPNQPQHFGDGTRLSIL.

This chain connects TRBV9 to TRBJ2-7; D is ambiguous. The germline V gene encodes CDR1 SGDLS and CDR2 YYNGEE. V was cut by 0 bases and J by 2 bases, with 12 bases left in between. CDR3 length equals 15 residues. The CDR3 DNA follows: TGTGCCAGCAGCGTAGGGGTAGCCGAGACCTACGAGCAGTACTTC. It specifies CASSVGVAETYEQYF.

The chain links TRBV24-1 to TRBJ1-6; D remains ambiguous. The length of the CDR3 is 15 residues. V was pared by 0 bases and J by 5 bases, with 7 bases between. CDR1 KGHDR and CDR2 SFDVKD come from the germline V gene. This CDR3 is CATSDLGQNNSPLHF. In nucleotides, the CDR3 is TGTGCCACCAGTGATTTGGGGCAGAATAATTCACCCCTCCACTTT.